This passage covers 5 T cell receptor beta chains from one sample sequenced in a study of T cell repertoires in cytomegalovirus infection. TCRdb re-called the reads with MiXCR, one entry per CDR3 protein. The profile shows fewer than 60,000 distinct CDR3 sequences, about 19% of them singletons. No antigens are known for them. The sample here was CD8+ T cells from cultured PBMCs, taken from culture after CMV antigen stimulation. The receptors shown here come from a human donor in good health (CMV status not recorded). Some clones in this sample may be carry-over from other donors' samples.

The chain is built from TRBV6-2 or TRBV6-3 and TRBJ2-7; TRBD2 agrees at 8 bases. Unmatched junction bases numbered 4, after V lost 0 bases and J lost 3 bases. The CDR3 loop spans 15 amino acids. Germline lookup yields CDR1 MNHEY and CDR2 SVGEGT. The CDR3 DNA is TGTGCCAGCAGTTACTCGCATACTAGCGGCTACGAGCAGTACTTC. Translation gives CASSYSHTSGYEQYF.

DNA for the CDR3: TGTGCCAGCAGCTCTTACAGCCTACAAGGGTTCTTC. Its translation: CASSSYSLQGFF. The J gene is TRBJ2-1, the V gene TRBV7-2; D not resolved. Trimming took off 4 bases at V and 15 bases at J, with 16 bases between the two ends. The CDR3 runs to 12 residues. The V gene's germline CDR1 is SGHTA and CDR2 FQGNSA. The full variable domain, in which reference TRBV7-2 and TRBJ2-1 provide the parts outside the CDR3, is GAGVSQSPSNKVTEKGKDVELRCDPISGHTALYWYRQSLGQGLEFLIYFQGNSAPDKSGLPSDRFSAERTGGSVSTLTIQRTQQEDSAVYLCASSSYSLQGFFGPGTRLTVL.

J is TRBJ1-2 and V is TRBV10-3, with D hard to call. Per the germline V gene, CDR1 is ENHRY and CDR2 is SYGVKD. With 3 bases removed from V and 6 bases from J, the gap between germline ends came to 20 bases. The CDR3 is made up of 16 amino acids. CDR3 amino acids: CAISDNLRQSGHGYTF. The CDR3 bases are TGTGCCATCAGTGATAACTTAAGGCAATCCGGGCATGGCTACACCTTC.

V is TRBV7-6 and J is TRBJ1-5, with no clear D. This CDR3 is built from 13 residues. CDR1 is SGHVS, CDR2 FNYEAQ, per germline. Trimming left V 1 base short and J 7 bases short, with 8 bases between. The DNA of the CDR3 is TGTGCCAGCAGCTTAGGGACGAACCAGCCCCAGCATTTT. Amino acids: CASSLGTNQPQHF.

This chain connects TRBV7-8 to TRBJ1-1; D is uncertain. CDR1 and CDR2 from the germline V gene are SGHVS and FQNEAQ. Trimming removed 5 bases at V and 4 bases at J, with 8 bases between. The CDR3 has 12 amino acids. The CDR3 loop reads CASSTSVTEAFF. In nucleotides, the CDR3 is TGTGCCAGCAGCACCTCGGTCACTGAAGCTTTCTTT.